This T cell receptor beta chain is from a study of T cells after posttransplantation cyclophosphamide. General study points: Tissue-infiltrating T cells from skin or gut overlapped little with blood T cells.

Trimming took 7 bases from V and 5 from J, leaving 14 bases between them. The CDR3 has 13 amino acids. Germline V gene data show CDR1 as SGHDN and CDR2 as FVKESK. Remarks on this clone: Its antigen is currently unknown.

Libraries were prepared by immunoSEQ multiplex PCR; TCRdb keeps only in-frame clonotypes and omits some of them. This sample yields tens of thousands of clones, of which 92% are seen a single time; approximately 3.1% belongs to the top ten. The chain joins TRBV14 to TRBJ2-5, with D unresolved. Sequenced sample: PBMCs. The clonotype was recovered from a woman aged 45-59 years in good health and a related stem cell transplant donor. The CDR3 protein is CASTPFVGETQYF. The CDR3, as DNA: TGTGCCAGCACCCCCTTCGTCGGGGAGACCCAGTACTTC.